The text below deals with one TCR beta chain. Its antigen remains unidentified. The record originates from a study of shared clonotypes between healthy human individuals. Notes on the study in general: Donors were few, which limited the genetic and exposure-history diversity represented.

With 4 bases removed from V and 9 bases from J, the gap between germline ends came to 10 bases. Germline lookup yields CDR1 MNHEY and CDR2 SVGAGI. This CDR3 contains 13 residues. Sorted-subset replicate PCRs used about 190 ng of genomic DNA. This amount corresponded to 30,000 to 35,000 T cell genomes. TCRdb keeps only in-frame clones here, not all; method: immunoSEQ multiplex PCR. The data contain roughly 410,000 clones, about 96% of them singletons. The source material was memory CD8+ T cells sorted from blood. As to subset: CD45RO+ cells pooled with CCR7-negative TemRA cells. This receptor was taken from a man under 40 in good health. This chain uses TRBV6-5 with TRBJ1-6; a weak D match, TRBD1 (5 bases). The CDR3 protein is CASSSVRGSPLHF. The CDR3 bases are TGTGCCAGCAGTTCGGTAAGGGGTTCACCCCTCCACTTT.